These 5 T cell receptor beta chains were all obtained from the same sample, sequenced in a study of blood T cell repertoires in COVID-19. Profiled with immunoSEQ multiplex PCR; TCRdb holds only in-frame clones, not every one. This sample yields around 310,000 clones, of which around 91% are seen a single time; about 1% belongs to the top ten. The sample was peripheral blood. The receptors stem from a middle-aged woman with COVID-19, enrolled during active disease.

The V and J genes are TRBV3-1 (or the pseudogene TRBV3-2) and TRBJ1-4; TRBD1 aligns across 9 bases. Trimming took 4 bases from V and 7 from J; bases not matched to a gene: 10. This CDR3 is built from 16 residues. The germline V gene encodes CDR1 LGHDT and CDR2 YNNKEL (reference sequence). CDR3 sequence reads: CASSRGPGTGFEKLFF. The CDR3 region has the DNA TGTGCCAGCAGCCGAGGTCCCGGGACAGGGTTTGAAAAACTGTTTTTT.

The chain recombines TRBV9 with TRBJ2-7; D is possibly TRBD1 (5 bases). Germline loops: CDR1 SGDLS, CDR2 YYNGEE. V lost 0 bases and J 6 bases, leaving 13 bases between the germline ends. The CDR3 runs to 14 residues. The CDR3 DNA sequence: TGTGCCAGCAGCGTAGTGGACACCTCGGGCGAGCAGTACTTC. It encodes CASSVVDTSGEQYF. The whole variable domain, filled in from reference TRBV9 and TRBJ2-7, reads DSGVTQTPKHLITATGQRVTLRCSPRSGDLSVYWYQQSLDQGLQFLIQYYNGEERAKGNILERFSAQQFPDLHSELNLSSLELGDSALYFCASSVVDTSGEQYFGPGTRLTVT.

The rearrangement links TRBV5-5 to TRBJ1-6; 12 bases map to TRBD1. The CDR3 consists of 17 residues. Germline V gives CDR1 SGHKS, CDR2 YYEKEE (reference sequence). V lost 3 bases, J lost 9 bases, and 10 bases stayed unmatched. CDR3 in DNA: TGTGCCAGCAGCTGGAATCCCGGGACAGGGGGCGGTTCACCCCTCCACTTT. It translates to CASSWNPGTGGGSPLHF.

This chain connects TRBV7-9 to TRBJ2-7, with 8 bases fitting TRBD1. With 1 base clipped from V and 4 bases from J, the junction kept 6 bases outside the gene matches. CDR3 length: 15 residues. Germline V gene data show CDR1 as SEHNR and CDR2 as FQNEAQ (reference sequence). CDR3 residues: CASSLVGTGSYEQYF. The CDR3 DNA reads TGTGCCAGCAGCTTAGTGGGGACAGGTTCATACGAGCAGTACTTC. Filled out from reference TRBV7-9 and TRBJ2-7, the complete variable domain reads DTGVSQNPRHKITKRGQNVTFRCDPISEHNRLYWYRQTLGQGPEFLTYFQNEAQLEKSRLLSDRFSAERPKGSFSTLEIQRTEQGDSAMYLCASSLVGTGSYEQYFGPGTRLTVT.

The chain links TRBV6-1 to TRBJ2-3; 9 positions match TRBD2. This CDR3 contains 16 residues. The V gene's germline CDR1 is MNHNS and CDR2 SASEGT. J lost 4 bases, V lost 3 bases, and 8 bases had no gene match. The chain's CDR3 is CASSDEAGGTPDTQYF. In DNA, the CDR3 is TGTGCCAGCAGTGACGAAGCGGGGGGAACGCCAGATACGCAGTATTTT.